These 24 T cell receptor beta chains share one sample of origin, sequenced in a study of T cell repertoires in cytomegalovirus infection. Their target antigens are unknown. TCRdb itself ran the reads through MiXCR, one entry per CDR3 protein. Counted here are approximately 1,000,000 distinct CDR3 sequences, less than 40% occurring once; the ten biggest clones make up 11% to 15%. Sequenced material: cultured CD8+ T cells from PBMCs, taken from culture after CMV antigen stimulation. The receptors shown here come from a human donor in good health (CMV status not recorded). Some clones in this sample may be carry-over from other donors' samples.

This sequence joins TRBV19 and TRBJ2-7, with a possible D match to TRBD2 (6 bases). This CDR3 spans 12 amino acids. V lost 3 bases to trimming and J lost 6 bases, with 9 bases between them. CDR1 and CDR2 (germline): LNHDA, SQIVND (reference sequence). For the CDR3, the DNA is TGTGCCAGTAGTATCGAGGGAGGCGAGCAGTACTTC. As protein: CASSIEGGEQYF.

The chain recombines TRBV15 with TRBJ2-5, with D possibly matching TRBD1 (6 bases). The CDR3 has 15 residues. The V gene's germline CDR1 is LNHNV and CDR2 YYDKDF (reference sequence). The V gene lost 0 bases and the J gene lost 2 bases, with 10 bases spanning the gap. The CDR3 region is CATSRDAGAQETQYF. CDR3 coding DNA: TGTGCCACCAGCAGAGATGCAGGGGCTCAAGAGACCCAGTACTTC.

In DNA, the CDR3 is TGTGCCAGCAGCCAAGGGGGGGAGCGGGGCCTTGAAGTAGATACGCAGTATTTT. Translation gives CASSQGGERGLEVDTQYF. This chain connects TRBV4-2 to TRBJ2-3; TRBD2 agrees at 7 bases. Germline assignment: CDR1 LGHNA and CDR2 YNFKEQ. The CDR3 contains 18 residues. Unmatched junction bases numbered 15, after V lost 1 base and J lost 5 bases.

The chain has TRBV6-2 or TRBV6-3 and TRBJ1-2, with 7 bases aligning to TRBD1. V lost 6 bases and J lost 5; bases outside the gene matches: 15. The CDR3 consists of 16 residues. The germline V gene encodes CDR1 MNHEY and CDR2 SVGEGT. CDR3 in amino acids: CASRPTLAAGGYGYTF. DNA for the CDR3: TGTGCCAGCAGACCTACATTGGCAGCAGGGGGATATGGCTACACCTTC.

The chain combines TRBV6-2 or TRBV6-3 with TRBJ2-1, with 9 bases identical to TRBD2. Trimming cost V 6 bases and J 0 bases; bases outside gene matches: 3. The CDR3 is 15 amino acids. Germline V lookup: CDR1 MNHEY, CDR2 SVGEGT. The CDR3 nucleotides read TGTGCCAGCAGGAGCGGGGGGTACTCCTACAATGAGCAGTTCTTC. Its protein is CASRSGGYSYNEQFF.

J is TRBJ1-6 and V is TRBV20-1; 9 positions match TRBD1. Germline trimming cut 1 base from V and 6 bases from J; bases unmatched to any gene: 4. Germline CDR1 reads DFQATT; CDR2 reads SNEGSKA (reference sequence). There are 15 residues in the CDR3. This CDR3 is CSARAGQGFNSPLHF. CDR3 sequence (DNA): TGCAGTGCTAGAGCGGGACAGGGTTTTAATTCACCCCTCCACTTT.

The chain employs TRBV2 and TRBJ2-7; 11 bases line up with TRBD2. V lost 5 bases, J lost 3 bases, and 6 bases stayed unmatched. This CDR3 is built from 15 residues. CDR1 SNHLY and CDR2 FYNNEI come from the germline V gene. Written as DNA, the CDR3 is TGTGCCAGCAGTTCACTAGCGGGGGACCTCTACGAGCAGTACTTC. It encodes CASSSLAGDLYEQYF.

DNA of the CDR3: TGTGCCAGCAGCCTCCCCGGGACAGGGGGTCGGGGAAGGCGTGAGCAGTTCTTC. Amino acid sequence: CASSLPGTGGRGRREQFF. This chain connects TRBV11-2 to TRBJ2-1, with TRBD1 matching over 11 bases. Trimming cost V 5 bases and J 9 bases; bases outside gene matches: 18. The CDR3 extends over 18 amino acids. CDR1 and CDR2 from the germline V gene are SGHAT and FQNNGV. Complete variable domain (other parts from reference TRBV11-2 and TRBJ2-1): EAGVAQSPRYKIIEKRQSVAFWCNPISGHATLYWYQQILGQGPKLLIQFQNNGVVDDSQLPKDRFSAERLKGVDSTLKIQPAKLEDSAVYLCASSLPGTGGRGRREQFFGPGTRLTVL.

This sequence joins TRBV15 and TRBJ2-7; D uncertain. V lost 6 bases and J 2 bases, leaving 14 bases between the germline ends. This CDR3 is 14 amino acids long. CDR1 LNHNV and CDR2 YYDKDF come from the germline V gene (reference sequence). Here the CDR3 reads CATSENGFPYEQYF. CDR3 sequence (DNA): TGTGCCACCAGTGAGAATGGTTTCCCCTACGAGCAGTACTTC.

The sample holds many counts of this clonotype. As DNA, the CDR3 is TGTGCCAGCAGTTTAGGGGGATACACAGATACGCAGTATTTT. Amino acids: CASSLGGYTDTQYF. This chain joins TRBV12-3 or TRBV12-4 and TRBJ2-3, with D uncertain. The CDR3 totals 14 residues. Trimming removed 1 base from V and 2 bases from J, with 7 bases in between.

The chain is built from TRBV10-3 and TRBJ2-1, with D hard to call. Germline values: CDR1 ENHRY, CDR2 SYGVKD. The V and J ends lost 2 bases and 9 bases respectively, with 5 bases between them. The CDR3 covers 11 residues. DNA of the CDR3: TGTGCCATCAGTGAGCTCGTTGAGCAGTTCTTC. Translating gives CAISELVEQFF.

V and J are TRBV9 and TRBJ2-1; a weak D match, TRBD2 (6 bases). CDR1 and CDR2 from the germline V gene are SGDLS and YYNGEE. The CDR3 has 14 residues. Trimming took 0 bases from V and 7 from J, leaving 11 bases between them. The CDR3 sequence is CASSVALGRNEQFF. The CDR3 bases are TGTGCCAGCAGCGTAGCTTTAGGGAGGAATGAGCAGTTCTTC.

Of note for this clonotype: This may arise from a read error, as a much more abundant clone is one base away. The gene calls are TRBV12-3 or TRBV12-4 and TRBJ1-5, with D possibly being TRBD1 (5 bases). This CDR3 contains 13 residues. V lost 6 bases, J lost 7 bases, and 13 bases lay in between. CDR3 residues: CASRALGAQPQHF. The CDR3 coding sequence is TGTGCCAGCAGGGCGCTAGGGGCCCAGCCCCAGCATTTT.

The V and J genes are TRBV20-1 and TRBJ2-3, with no clear D. The CDR3 covers 9 residues. CDR1 is DFQATT and CDR2 is SNEGSKA in the germline V gene (reference sequence). CDR3 protein: CRTTDTQYF. The CDR3, as DNA: TGCAGGACCACAGATACGCAGTATTTT.

This clonotype occurred a few times. The chain couples TRBV12-3 or TRBV12-4 to TRBJ1-1; D unresolved. This CDR3 has 14 amino acids. Trimming stripped 6 bases from V and 1 base from J, with 12 bases between. As DNA, the CDR3 is TGTGCCAGCAGGCTCGGGCCTCCGAACACTGAAGCTTTCTTT. This translates into CASRLGPPNTEAFF.

V and J are TRBV6-1 and TRBJ1-5; D ambiguous. The germline V gene has CDR1 MNHNS and CDR2 SASEGT. The CDR3 length is 14 residues. Trimming took 7 bases from V and 9 from J, leaving 19 bases between them. The CDR3 nucleotides are TGTGCCAGCACCCTGGGAGAGGGCACTCGGCCCCAGCATTTT. This gives the protein CASTLGEGTRPQHF.

This chain connects TRBV4-1 to TRBJ1-1; the match to TRBD1 covers 8 bases. The CDR3 is 15 amino acids. CDR1 MGHRA and CDR2 YSYEKL come from the germline V gene. Trimming at V came to 4 bases and at J to 2 bases, leaving 6 bases not matched to a gene. Here the CDR3 DNA reads TGCGCCAGCAGCCCAAACAGGGGGATTAACACTGAAGCTTTCTTT. Protein product: CASSPNRGINTEAFF.

The sample holds many counts of this clonotype. The chain couples TRBV7-8 to TRBJ2-4; TRBD1 is a possible D gene (6 bases). Germline values: CDR1 SGHVS, CDR2 FQNEAQ. CDR3 length: 15 residues. Trimming removed 5 bases from V and 0 bases from J, with 11 bases in between. The CDR3: CASSKTGEAKNIQYF. As DNA, the CDR3 is TGTGCCAGCAGCAAGACAGGAGAAGCCAAAAACATTCAGTACTTC.

Only a few counts were recorded for this clonotype. V is TRBV5-6 and J is TRBJ2-7, with 9 bases matching TRBD1. Germline assignment: CDR1 SGHDT and CDR2 YYEEEE. The CDR3 is made up of 15 amino acids. V shed 4 bases, J shed 7 bases, and the junction held 12 bases outside the gene matches. The chain's CDR3 is CASSPGTGNSGEQYF. The DNA for the CDR3 is TGTGCCAGCAGCCCCGGGACAGGGAACTCCGGGGAGCAGTACTTC.

This clonotype was detected a few times. This sequence joins TRBV6-1 and TRBJ2-1; the match to TRBD2 covers 8 bases. This CDR3 has 15 amino acids. The germline V gene has CDR1 MNHNS and CDR2 SASEGT. V shed 1 base and J 6 bases; nucleotides not matched to a gene: 5. Here the CDR3 reads CASSEDAGGINEQFF. For the CDR3, the DNA is TGTGCCAGCAGTGAAGATGCGGGGGGTATCAATGAGCAGTTCTTC.

The J gene is TRBJ2-2, the V gene TRBV29-1; D possibly corresponds to TRBD1 (5 bases). V was cut by 2 bases and J by 3 bases, with 7 bases left in between. Germline CDR1 SQVTM, CDR2 ANQGSEA. The CDR3 is made up of 13 amino acids. The CDR3 loop reads CSVETGHTGELFF. In nucleotides, the CDR3 is TGCAGCGTTGAAACAGGCCACACCGGGGAGCTGTTTTTT.

CDR3 bases: TGCGCCAGCAGCCCACTTAGCGGGGGTCGAGGAGAGACCCAGTACTTC. Translated: CASSPLSGGRGETQYF. The chain employs TRBV4-1 and TRBJ2-5, with 9 positions matching TRBD2. CDR3 length equals 16 residues. Trimming removed 4 bases from V and 4 bases from J; junction bases left unmatched: 10. CDR1 and CDR2 from the germline V gene are MGHRA and YSYEKL.

This clonotype was seen a single time. The CDR3 bases are TGTGCCAGCTGGGAAGGCAGGGCGAATCAGCCCCAGCATTTT. Amino acid sequence: CASWEGRANQPQHF. The chain uses TRBV2 and TRBJ1-5, with D tentatively TRBD1 (5 bases). This CDR3 is 14 amino acids long. The germline V and J ends were trimmed by 8 bases and 4 bases, with 15 bases remaining between them. The germline CDR1 and CDR2 sequences are SNHLY and FYNNEI.

V and J are TRBV7-9 and TRBJ2-3, with 7 bases that match TRBD2. There are 13 residues in the CDR3. Germline V gene data show CDR1 as SEHNR and CDR2 as FQNEAQ (reference sequence). V lost 7 bases to trimming and J lost 4 bases; unmatched junction nucleotides: 5. CDR3 in amino acids: CASKPAGADTQYF. CDR3 bases: TGTGCCAGCAAACCGGCGGGGGCAGATACGCAGTATTTT.